The rows below give T cell receptor beta chains drawn from one sample of a study of human T cells and chemical hapten exposure. TCRdb called the RACE reads again in MiXCR, with one record for every CDR3 protein. This sample has about 80,000 distinct CDR3 sequences, with 12% to 15% found just once. The sample consisted of whole blood, taken in connection with sensitization to the hapten diphenylcyclopropenone (DPC). Receptors were obtained from a woman in her fifties or sixties with alopecia areata. Some clones in this sample may be carry-over from other donors' samples. Each CDR3 is given with its conserved first and last residue. The order of the fields is V gene, J gene, D gene, CDR3 protein. The D gene is left open where the match is weak.

>TRBV9|TRBJ1-1|.
CASNTEGNTEAFF
>TRBV18|TRBJ1-3|.
CASSPSGHLNTIYF
>TRBV30|TRBJ1-1|.
CAWTHLWGDTEAFF
>TRBV20-1|TRBJ2-7|.
CSAPDSSSYEQYF
>TRBV4-2|TRBJ2-7|TRBD1
CASSHIDRVGEQYF
>TRBV21-1|TRBJ2-2|.
CASSKALLQGAQGTGELFF
>TRBV12-3/TRBV12-4|TRBJ2-2|TRBD2
CASSPGLAGVFTGELFF
>TRBV4-1|TRBJ2-3|TRBD2
CASSQDRASGRTDTQYF
>TRBV12-3/TRBV12-4|TRBJ2-1|.
CASSMTAHEQFF
>TRBV7-9|TRBJ1-3|.
CASSEGGGNTIYF
>TRBV9|TRBJ1-1|.
CASSVGEVRPSTPTEAFF
>TRBV7-6|TRBJ2-3|.
CASSPITSTDTQYF
>TRBV6-1|TRBJ1-3|.
CASSEAGFSGNTIYF
>TRBV28|TRBJ1-2|.
CVSSSPTIFYGYTF
>TRBV20-1|TRBJ2-1|TRBD2
CSVGAGVSSYNEQFF
>TRBV29-1|TRBJ2-3|TRBD2
CSVEGEGTSTDTQYF
>TRBV5-1|TRBJ1-2|.
CASSSGYGYTF
>TRBV19|TRBJ2-1|.
CASSMRDRAWGQFF
>TRBV10-1|TRBJ2-5|.
CAGHRGGPETQYF
>TRBV7-9|TRBJ2-3|TRBD2
CASSWGLAGGTDTQYF
>TRBV29-1|TRBJ1-1|TRBD1
CSGGSGQGRTEAFF
>TRBV18|TRBJ2-6|.
CASSPSPGPGANVLTF
>TRBV7-9|TRBJ1-5|.
CASSFGAGAQPQHF
>TRBV29-1|TRBJ2-3|TRBD2
CSATGTSGGSTDTQYF
>TRBV20-1|TRBJ1-1|TRBD1
CSARWDRSNTEAFF
>TRBV12-3/TRBV12-4|TRBJ2-3|TRBD1
CASSPPRRDRLFSSDTQYF
>TRBV3-1|TRBJ2-1|.
CASSQGDLPPFF
>TRBV7-8|TRBJ1-2|.
CASTHAENYGYTF
>TRBV6-1|TRBJ1-4|.
CASSINEKLFF
>TRBV6-1|TRBJ1-4|.
CASSEETKRGATNEKLFF
>TRBV11-2|TRBJ2-1|TRBD2
CASSFTSGRMNEQFF
>TRBV25-1|TRBJ2-7|.
CASSDDPQIYEQYF
>TRBV5-1|TRBJ1-5|.
CASSTDGGNQPQHF
>TRBV6-2/TRBV6-3|TRBJ2-1|TRBD2
CASRESGRSNEQFF
>TRBV7-9|TRBJ1-1|.
CASSLTDSEAFF
>TRBV29-1|TRBJ2-3|.
CSARGGGTDTQYF
>TRBV12-3/TRBV12-4|TRBJ1-1|.
CASIRGRTEAFF
>TRBV11-2|TRBJ1-4|.
CASSLDRVAEKLFF
>TRBV5-4|TRBJ2-2|.
CASSPAVNLNTGELFF
>TRBV12-3/TRBV12-4|TRBJ2-1|TRBD1
CASRRTGGDNEQFF
>TRBV10-3|TRBJ2-3|.
CAISPTPADTQYF
>TRBV27|TRBJ1-2|TRBD1
CASSRQGGANYGYTF
>TRBV19|TRBJ1-1|.
CASSYNKGNEAFF
>TRBV5-7|TRBJ1-5|.
CASSPGQPDRPQHF
>TRBV6-5|TRBJ2-7|.
CASSPTAGPYEQYF
>TRBV9|TRBJ1-1|TRBD1
CASSVGTGGKAFF
>TRBV28|TRBJ2-1|TRBD2
CASSFASGRAREQFF
>TRBV29-1|TRBJ2-7|TRBD2
CSVGTTGEQYF